A single sample gave rise to the 32 T cell receptor beta chains below, sequenced in a study of cytomegalovirus exposure and HLA in healthy donors. The PCR ran on 60 Vbeta and 13 Jbeta primers. Assay used: immunoSEQ multiplex PCR; TCRdb lists only in-frame clones, some missing. The sample holds hundreds of thousands of clones, approximately 80% seen once. What was sequenced was PBMCs. The receptors were sampled from a woman between 35 and 50 years old in good health and CMV-seronegative.

This clone was seen once. This rearrangement joins TRBV7-2 to TRBJ1-4; the D is unclear. V lost 5 bases and J 3 bases, leaving 16 bases between the germline ends. From germline, CDR1 is SGHTA and CDR2 FQGNSA. CDR3 length: 16 amino acids. The CDR3 spells CASSALERGPNEKLFF. The CDR3, as DNA: TGTGCCAGCAGCGCGTTGGAGAGAGGCCCTAATGAAAAACTGTTTTTT.

Notes on this clone: One end of the junction does not line up with germline, which may come from a read error. The CDR3 DNA reads TGTGCCAGCAGCCTAGCCCACCGAGCGGGGGGAGTCAACGAGCAGTACTTC. Residues: CASSLAHRAGGVNEQYF. J is TRBJ2-7 and V is TRBV7-2; TRBD2 aligns across 9 bases. The germline gives CDR1 SGHTA, CDR2 FQGNSA. The CDR3 has 17 amino acids.

The J gene is TRBJ2-5, the V gene TRBV11-2; D perhaps matches TRBD1 (6 bases). Germline V gene data show CDR1 as SGHAT and CDR2 as FQNNGV. V lost 4 bases and J lost 2, with 14 bases in between. The CDR3 covers 15 residues. The CDR3 loop reads CASSYMTGGQETQYF. As DNA, the CDR3 is TGTGCCAGCAGCTACATGACAGGAGGACAAGAGACCCAGTACTTC.

The chain is built from TRBV5-6 and TRBJ1-1; 9 nucleotides match TRBD1. The junction had 13 bases not matched to a gene; V was cut back by 4 bases and J by 0 bases. The CDR3 extends over 18 amino acids. Germline loops: CDR1 SGHDT, CDR2 YYEEEE. In nucleotides, the CDR3 is TGTGCCAGCAGCGTGATATTAGACGGGACAGGGATGAACACTGAAGCTTTCTTT. This encodes CASSVILDGTGMNTEAFF.

The gene calls are TRBV28 and TRBJ2-7; weak D call: TRBD1 (6 bases). CDR3 length: 14 residues. V lost 6 bases and J 1 base, leaving 13 bases between the germline ends. Germline V gene lookup returns CDR1 MDHEN and CDR2 SYDVKM. CDR3 sequence reads: CASRNIQGSYEQYF. In nucleotides, the CDR3 is TGTGCCAGCAGGAATATACAGGGTTCCTACGAGCAGTACTTC.

The chain recombines TRBV18 with TRBJ2-3, with a possible D match to TRBD1 (5 bases). The CDR3 totals 15 residues. Germline CDR1 is KGHSH and CDR2 is LQKENI. Trimming removed 0 bases from V and 4 bases from J, with 11 bases in between. This chain's CDR3 is CASSPPQGGPDTQYF. The CDR3 nucleotides read TGTGCCAGCTCACCACCGCAGGGTGGGCCAGATACGCAGTATTTT. The full variable domain, with the rest looked up from reference TRBV18 and TRBJ2-3, is NAGVMQNPRHLVRRRGQEARLRCSPMKGHSHVYWYRQLPEEGLKFMVYLQKENIIDESGMPKERFSAEFPKEGPSILRIQQVVRGDSAAYFCASSPPQGGPDTQYFGPGTRLTVL.

V and J are TRBV7-8 and TRBJ1-1; unclear D gene. Germline loops: CDR1 SGHVS, CDR2 FQNEAQ. Trimming cost V 6 bases and J 4 bases, with 12 bases left between them. The CDR3 is 13 amino acids. CDR3 sequence reads: CASRNAPGTEAFF. The CDR3 bases are TGTGCCAGCAGGAATGCCCCGGGCACTGAAGCTTTCTTT.

The rearrangement joins TRBV4-3 to TRBJ1-2; a weak D match, TRBD1 (5 bases). Germline V gene lookup returns CDR1 LGHNA and CDR2 YSLEER. The CDR3 loop spans 13 amino acids. Between the trimmed V and J ends, which lost 5 bases and 7 bases, there was a span of 14 bases. The CDR3 sequence: CASSETVGAGYTF. As DNA, the CDR3 is TGCGCCAGCAGCGAGACAGTGGGCGCTGGCTACACCTTC.

This chain connects TRBV7-2 to TRBJ2-1; 7 bases align to TRBD2. This CDR3 is built from 14 residues. J was trimmed by 6 bases and V by 3 bases; bases with no gene match: 5. The germline gives CDR1 SGHTA, CDR2 FQGNSA. CDR3 DNA sequence: TGTGCCAGCAGCTTTCCGGGGGGTTTCAATGAGCAGTTCTTC. Its protein is CASSFPGGFNEQFF.

V gene TRBV5-4 combines with J gene TRBJ1-5; TRBD1 is a possible D gene (5 bases). Looked up from germline, CDR1 is SGHNT and CDR2 is YYREEE (reference sequence). The ends were cut back, 0 bases at V and 5 bases at J, with 9 bases in the middle. The CDR3 runs to 14 residues. The CDR3 nucleotides are TGTGCCAGCAGCTTGGGCAGGGAACATCAGCCCCAGCATTTT. It encodes CASSLGREHQPQHF.

The DNA for the CDR3 is TGTGCCAGCTCCAGGGAACAGGGACAAGGCAATCAGCCCCAGCATTTT. This sequence encodes CASSREQGQGNQPQHF. The chain combines TRBV18 with TRBJ1-5, with a tentative D call TRBD1 (6 bases). Trimming pared 6 bases from V and 2 bases from J, leaving 17 bases between. Germline V gene sequence: CDR1 KGHSH, CDR2 LQKENI. This CDR3 region has 16 residues.

In the case of this clone: The germline gene is not matched at one end of the junction; a read error may be the cause. The chain joins TRBV20-1 to TRBJ1-1; weak D call: TRBD1 (6 bases). This CDR3 region has 11 residues. Per the germline V gene, CDR1 is DFQATT and CDR2 is SNEGSKA (reference sequence). In nucleotides, the CDR3 is TGCAGTGCTAGAGATGTTGGGACACCATATTTT. Protein sequence: CSARDVGTPYF.

CDR3 nucleotides: TGTGCCAGCAGTTTTGGGGGCAGCTCCTACAATGAGCAGTTCTTC. This translates into CASSFGGSSYNEQFF. This chain joins TRBV27 and TRBJ2-1; possible D gene TRBD1, 6 bases. The length of the CDR3 is 15 residues. Germline-derived CDR1 and CDR2 are MNHEY and SMNVEV (reference sequence). The V gene lost 3 bases and the J gene lost 0 bases, with 9 bases spanning the gap.

J is TRBJ1-2 and V is TRBV6-6; D is ambiguous. The germline V gene encodes CDR1 MNHNY and CDR2 SVGAGI (reference sequence). With 5 bases removed from V and 3 bases from J, the gap between germline ends came to 7 bases. This CDR3 has 12 amino acids. CDR3 sequence (DNA): TGTGCCAGCAGTCCCGAGGACTATGGCTACACCTTC. This codes for CASSPEDYGYTF.

DNA for the CDR3: TGTGCCAGTAGTCCGCGGGACAGGGCAAATGAGCAGTTCTTC. This gives the protein CASSPRDRANEQFF. The chain has TRBV19 and TRBJ2-1; 9 bases are a match to TRBD1. The V and J ends lost 5 bases and 7 bases, in that order; junction bases with no gene match: 6. CDR1 LNHDA and CDR2 SQIVND come from the germline V gene (reference sequence). The CDR3 is made up of 14 amino acids.

V is TRBV6-5 and J is TRBJ2-3, with D possibly being TRBD2 (5 bases). There are 14 residues in the CDR3. CDR1 and CDR2 from the germline V gene are MNHEY and SVGAGI. The germline V and J ends were trimmed by 8 bases and 3 bases, with 15 bases remaining between them. In DNA, the CDR3 is TGTGCCAGCGAGGCTAGCCCCGGTACAGATACGCAGTATTTT. Its protein is CASEASPGTDTQYF.

The V and J genes are TRBV28 and TRBJ1-6, with 7 bases matching TRBD1. This CDR3 contains 17 residues. Germline values: CDR1 MDHEN, CDR2 SYDVKM. The junction had 7 bases not matched to a gene; V was cut back by 5 bases and J by 0 bases. The CDR3 DNA is TGTGCCAGCAGTCGAGACAGGGTCAGCTCCTATAATTCACCCCTCCACTTT. The encoded protein is CASSRDRVSSYNSPLHF.

This chain links TRBV5-1 with TRBJ2-3; 7 nucleotides align to TRBD1. The CDR3 consists of 13 residues. The germline V gene encodes CDR1 SGHRS and CDR2 YFSETQ. V shed 4 bases, J shed 5 bases, and the junction held 4 bases outside the gene matches. The CDR3 DNA reads as TGCGCCAGCAGCCCGTCAGGGGGAGATACGCAGTATTTT. Its protein product is CASSPSGGDTQYF.

Only one count was recorded for this clone. This sequence joins TRBV19 and TRBJ1-6; 9 nucleotides match TRBD1. With 2 bases clipped from V and 9 bases from J, the junction kept 11 bases outside the gene matches. Germline values: CDR1 LNHDA, CDR2 SQIVND (reference sequence). The CDR3 spans 17 residues. The chain's CDR3 is CASSISRTGTGTSPLHF. The CDR3 coding sequence is TGTGCCAGTAGTATAAGTCGAACCGGGACAGGGACTTCACCCCTCCACTTT.

This chain uses TRBV7-9 with TRBJ1-3; D might be TRBD1 (5 bases). Per the germline V gene, CDR1 is SEHNR and CDR2 is FQNEAQ (reference sequence). This CDR3 is built from 13 residues. V was trimmed by 2 bases and J by 8 bases, leaving 10 bases between them. DNA for the CDR3: TGTGCCAGCAGCTTACAGGGAGGGGACACCATATATTTT. This translates into CASSLQGGDTIYF.

The chain has TRBV9 and TRBJ1-3; D perhaps matches TRBD1 (6 bases). The CDR3 is 15 residues long. Germline V CDR1 and CDR2: SGDLS, YYNGEE. Trimming pared 4 bases from V and 0 bases from J, leaving 11 bases between. The CDR3 bases are TGTGCCAGCAGCCCGACAGGACCCTCTGGAAACACCATATATTTT. Its protein is CASSPTGPSGNTIYF. Looking up the rest from reference TRBV9 and TRBJ1-3 gives the full variable domain: DSGVTQTPKHLITATGQRVTLRCSPRSGDLSVYWYQQSLDQGLQFLIQYYNGEERAKGNILERFSAQQFPDLHSELNLSSLELGDSALYFCASSPTGPSGNTIYFGEGSWLTVV.

This clone was seen many times. The V gene is TRBV30, the J gene TRBJ1-3, with 8 bases lining up with TRBD1. The CDR3 runs 15 residues. Unmatched junction bases numbered 1, after V lost 0 bases and J lost 0 bases. Germline CDR1 reads GTSNPN; CDR2 reads SVGIG (reference sequence). The CDR3 nucleotides read TGTGCCTGGAGTGTAGACAGGGGCTCTGGAAACACCATATATTTT. Translated: CAWSVDRGSGNTIYF.

Note on this clone: This sample includes further DNA sequences coding for the same CDR3. This rearrangement joins TRBV11-3 to TRBJ1-1; the D is unclear. The V end lost 0 bases, the J end lost 1 base, and 3 bases lay between the germline ends. There are 13 residues in the CDR3. Germline CDR1 reads SGHNT; CDR2 reads YENEEA. The CDR3 DNA is TGTGCCAGCAGCTTAGACAGGAACACTGAAGCTTTCTTT. Translating gives CASSLDRNTEAFF.

The chain carries TRBV12-5 and TRBJ2-1, with 7 bases that match TRBD2. Trimming cost V 5 bases and J 5 bases; bases outside gene matches: 6. In germline, CDR1 is LGHNT, CDR2 FRNRAP. The CDR3 covers 14 residues. CDR3 coding DNA: TGTGCTAGTGGTCGCGGGAGCGCCGACAATGAGCAGTTCTTC. It encodes CASGRGSADNEQFF.

The rearrangement joins TRBV5-1 to TRBJ1-6; 7 bases agree with TRBD1. V lost 2 bases and J lost 10; bases outside the gene matches: 9. Germline V gene data show CDR1 as SGHRS and CDR2 as YFSETQ. This CDR3 contains 15 residues. This CDR3 is CASSLGRGEQSPLHF. CDR3 sequence (DNA): TGCGCCAGCAGCTTAGGCAGGGGGGAACAATCACCCCTCCACTTT.

This chain links TRBV29-1 with TRBJ2-7; 7 nucleotides match TRBD1. This CDR3 contains 13 residues. Trimming removed 3 bases from V and 2 bases from J; junction bases left unmatched: 4. Germline-derived CDR1 and CDR2 are SQVTM and ANQGSEA. CDR3 DNA sequence: TGCAGCGTTGATGGGGACAGCCCCTACGAGCAGTACTTC. Translated, it gives CSVDGDSPYEQYF.

The gene calls are TRBV20-1 and TRBJ1-1; perhaps TRBD1 as D (6 bases). Germline V gives CDR1 DFQATT, CDR2 SNEGSKA (reference sequence). The CDR3 is 11 amino acids. Trimming shortened V by 7 bases and J by 7 bases, and 13 bases separated the two germline ends. The CDR3 is CSGGGASEAFF. The CDR3 DNA is TGCAGTGGCGGGGGGGCTAGTGAAGCTTTCTTT.

The gene calls are TRBV11-2 and TRBJ1-1, with D unclear. Germline loops: CDR1 SGHAT, CDR2 FQNNGV. The V end was cut by 5 bases, the J end by 4 bases, with 14 bases between. The CDR3 runs to 14 residues. The CDR3 is CASSAPPGPTEAFF. The DNA of the CDR3 is TGTGCCAGCAGCGCCCCTCCGGGTCCCACTGAAGCTTTCTTT.

The chain combines TRBV7-2 with TRBJ2-4, with 8 bases that match TRBD2. The CDR3 length is 13 residues. The germline V gene encodes CDR1 SGHTA and CDR2 FQGNSA. Losses at the gene ends were 3 bases for V and 16 bases for J; bases not matched to a gene: 11. The CDR3 region has the DNA TGTGCCAGCAGCTTCCTACGGGGGGGCCTCTTATACTTC. Amino acid sequence: CASSFLRGGLLYF.

V is TRBV5-8 and J is TRBJ1-4; D is uncertain. This CDR3 has 17 residues. Trimming left V 2 bases short and J 3 bases short, with 17 bases between. Looked up from germline, CDR1 is SGHTS and CDR2 is YDEGEE. CDR3: CASSFGASWRANEKLFF. In DNA, the CDR3 is TGTGCCAGCAGCTTCGGAGCCTCCTGGAGGGCTAATGAAAAACTGTTTTTT.

This clone has just a few counts. This chain connects TRBV7-8 to TRBJ2-7, with 8 bases aligning to TRBD1. V was pared by 3 bases and J by 2 bases, with 6 bases of the junction left unmatched. CDR3 length: 15 amino acids. CDR1 is SGHVS and CDR2 is FQNEAQ in the germline V gene. Here the CDR3 DNA reads TGTGCCAGCAGCTTTCACAGGGGGGTTACCTACGAGCAGTACTTC. Translating it yields CASSFHRGVTYEQYF.

The rearrangement uses TRBV6-1 and TRBJ1-5; 7 nucleotides match TRBD1. Germline lookup yields CDR1 MNHNS and CDR2 SASEGT. The CDR3 is made up of 15 amino acids. V shed 7 bases, J shed 3 bases, and the junction held 9 bases outside the gene matches. DNA for the CDR3: TGTGCCAGCAAGATCGGGACAGCACACAATCAGCCCCAGCATTTT. The encoded protein is CASKIGTAHNQPQHF.